This is a list of T cell receptor beta chains from one sample in a study of Graves' ophthalmopathy and Graves' hyperthyroidism. One entry per CDR3 protein results from TCRdb running MiXCR on the multiplex PCR reads. The sample includes hundreds of thousands of distinct CDR3 sequences, over 20% of them seen just once. The sequenced sample consisted of peripheral blood. The receptors shown here come from a woman between 18 and 29 years old with stable Graves' hyperthyroidism. Some clones in this sample may be carry-over from other donors' samples. CDR3s include the opening cysteine and the closing phenylalanine or tryptophan. D genes are given only for firm matches. Expanded clones get a size class; other rows say once, few or many, or leave the size out.

V gene	clone size	D gene	J gene	CDR3 DNA	CDR3 protein
TRBV6-5	many	-	TRBJ1-5	TGTGCCAGCCGTTACATGGGAGATAGCAATCAGCCCCAGCATTTT	CASRYMGDSNQPQHF
TRBV20-1	many	-	TRBJ2-7	TGCAGTGCTAGAGACCCCCAAGGGTTCGAGCAGTACTTC	CSARDPQGFEQYF
TRBV11-2	-	TRBD1	TRBJ1-6	TGTGCCAGCAGCTACCTTGACCCGGGACAGTCTAATTCACCCCTCCACTTT	CASSYLDPGQSNSPLHF
TRBV6-2/TRBV6-3	-	-	TRBJ2-7	TGTGCCAGCGAAAATGGTGGGGAGCAGTACTTC	CASENGGEQYF
TRBV2	many	-	TRBJ1-2	TGTGCCAGCAATTCCCTTACAGCCGGAGGCTACACCTTC	CASNSLTAGGYTF
TRBV10-3	many	-	TRBJ1-2	TGTGCCATCAGTGAGTCGACCTGGACAGACTACTATGGCTACACCTTC	CAISESTWTDYYGYTF
TRBV19	many	-	TRBJ2-7	TGTGCCAGTAGTATCGGGACGGTCCCCTACGAGCAGTACTTC	CASSIGTVPYEQYF
TRBV6-1	many	-	TRBJ1-4	TGTGCCAGCAGTGAGACAGGAGGAAGGAAACTGTTTTTT	CASSETGGRKLFF
TRBV19	many	-	TRBJ1-6	TGTGCCACCTCCCAGCGCACCGAGGGACCCCTCCACTTT	CATSQRTEGPLHF
TRBV28	-	TRBD1	TRBJ1-5	TGTGCCAGCACCCAGACAGGGGTCCGTAATCAGCCGCAGCATTTT	CASTQTGVRNQPQHF
TRBV20-1	many	-	TRBJ1-5	TGCAGTGCGAAGGGAGTTAGCAATCAGCCCCAGCATTTT	CSAKGVSNQPQHF
TRBV29-1	many	-	TRBJ2-7	TGCAGCGTTGAAGGGGCAGGGGTTTCCTACGAGCAGTACTTC	CSVEGAGVSYEQYF
TRBV10-3	many	-	TRBJ2-7	TGTGCCATCAGCGAAGCGATCATGTCGGTCGGGCAGTACTTC	CAISEAIMSVGQYF
TRBV5-6	-	-	TRBJ1-1	TGTGCCAGCAGCCTAGGGTTCGTGAACACTGAAGCTTTCTTT	CASSLGFVNTEAFF
TRBV6-1	many	-	TRBJ2-7	TGTGCCAGCAGGAGGGACCGGGACACAAGGATCGAGCAGTACTTC	CASRRDRDTRIEQYF
TRBV3-1	-	TRBD1	TRBJ1-3	TGTGCCAGCAGACAGGGGCCCGGAAACACCATATATTTT	CASRQGPGNTIYF
TRBV6-5	many	TRBD1	TRBJ2-5	TGTGCCAGCAGTTCCCCGACAGGGGGTTTCAAGACCCAGTACTTC	CASSSPTGGFKTQYF
TRBV7-8	many	-	TRBJ2-5	TGTGCCAGCAGCTTAGTGCGGAACTACCCTTCGACCCAGTACTTC	CASSLVRNYPSTQYF
TRBV2	many	-	TRBJ2-7	TGTGCCAGCAGTGAAGAAGGGTTCGAGCAGTACTTC	CASSEEGFEQYF
TRBV19	many	-	TRBJ1-2	TGTGCCACCTCGGACGGACCCTATGGCTACACCTTC	CATSDGPYGYTF
TRBV5-1	many	-	TRBJ1-1	TGCGCCAGCAGCTTGGCAAGAGGGGACACTGAAGCTTTCTTT	CASSLARGDTEAFF
TRBV19	-	TRBD1	TRBJ1-5	TGTGCCAGTAGTATAGATCGGGGGACAGGGGGCACTCAGCCCCAGCATTTT	CASSIDRGTGGTQPQHF
TRBV11-2	-	TRBD1	TRBJ2-7	TGTGCCAGCAGCCGGACAGGCCTTAGAATGGCCCCCGGGAATATTCTCCGGTACTTC	CASSRTGLRMAPGNILRYF
TRBV6-5	many	-	TRBJ1-2	TGTGCAAGCAGTTACCTTGGGAGGGGTTACGACTATGGCTACACCTTC	CASSYLGRGYDYGYTF
TRBV12-3/TRBV12-4	-	TRBD1	TRBJ1-2	TGTGCCAGCAGCCGACAGGGGATTCCCTATGGCTACACCTTC	CASSRQGIPYGYTF
TRBV19	many	TRBD2	TRBJ2-7	TGTGCCAGTAGTATCTCGCTAGCGGGAGGGCCCTACGAGCAGTACTTC	CASSISLAGGPYEQYF
TRBV5-8	many	TRBD1	TRBJ2-7	TGTGCCAGCAGCTTGGGACAGAGGGGGCACGAGCAGTACTTC	CASSLGQRGHEQYF
TRBV19	many	TRBD1	TRBJ1-5	TGTGCCAGTAGCGAGGACGACAGGGGATATCAGCCCCAGCATTTT	CASSEDDRGYQPQHF
TRBV11-2	-	TRBD2	TRBJ2-5	TGTGCCAGCTCCCCTAACATAGGGGTAGCGGGAGGAGGAGAGACCCAGCACTTC	CASSPNIGVAGGGETQHF
TRBV29-1	few	-	TRBJ2-1	TGCAGCACGGTCGTGGGGAACAATGAGAAGTTCTTC	CSTVVGNNEKFF